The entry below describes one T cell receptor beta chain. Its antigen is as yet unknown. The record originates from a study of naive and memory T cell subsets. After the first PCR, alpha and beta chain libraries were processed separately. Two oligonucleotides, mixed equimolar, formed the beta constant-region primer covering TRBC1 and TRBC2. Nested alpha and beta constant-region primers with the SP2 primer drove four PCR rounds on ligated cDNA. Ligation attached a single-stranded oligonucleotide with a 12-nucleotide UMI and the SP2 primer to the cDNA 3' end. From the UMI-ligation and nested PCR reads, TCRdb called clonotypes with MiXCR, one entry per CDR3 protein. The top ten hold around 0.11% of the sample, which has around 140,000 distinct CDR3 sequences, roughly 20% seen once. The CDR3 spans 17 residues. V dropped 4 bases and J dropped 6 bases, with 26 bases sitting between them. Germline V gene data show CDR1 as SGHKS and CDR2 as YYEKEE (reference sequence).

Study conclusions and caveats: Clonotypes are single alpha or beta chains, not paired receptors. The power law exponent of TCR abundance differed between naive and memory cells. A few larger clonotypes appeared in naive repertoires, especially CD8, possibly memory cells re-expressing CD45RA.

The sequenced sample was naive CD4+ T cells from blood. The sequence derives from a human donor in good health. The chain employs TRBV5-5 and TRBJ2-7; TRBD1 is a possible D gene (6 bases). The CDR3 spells CASSQSWPDRFSGEQYF. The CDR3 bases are TGTGCCAGCAGCCAGAGTTGGCCAGACAGGTTTTCGGGCGAGCAGTACTTC.